A single sample is the source of the 25 T cell receptor beta chains below, sequenced in a study of shared clonotypes between healthy human individuals (dated by TCRdb to the early 2020s). Receptor amplification or capture employed the immunoSEQ multiplex PCR assay. Here the immuneACCESS table is served through TCRdb, limited to in-frame sequences with V and J called. Missing clones are a known gap in these copies; in checked studies unresolved V genes cover under half, and the rest lacks a known reason. This sample has roughly 2.4 million clones in its table, and around 95% of those were observed once. The ten largest clones represent more than 0.1% of the sample. Sequenced: naive CD4+ T cells sorted from blood. This specimen's cell subset or site label, per the study, means: CD45RA+ positively selected. These receptor sequences come from a man younger than 30 in good health.

The rearrangement links TRBV7-2 to TRBJ2-2; D perhaps matches TRBD1 (6 bases). Germline CDR1 reads SGHTA; CDR2 reads FQGNSA. This CDR3 has 14 residues. The germline V and J ends were trimmed by 5 bases and 9 bases, with 16 bases remaining between them. This CDR3 is CASSPGTIPRELFF. The CDR3 nucleotides read TGTGCCAGCAGCCCCGGGACAATCCCCCGGGAGCTGTTTTTT.

This chain joins TRBV4-1 and TRBJ2-1; 14 bases align to TRBD2. V shed 4 bases and J 0 bases; nucleotides not matched to a gene: 11. Germline-derived CDR1 and CDR2 are MGHRA and YSYEKL. This CDR3 is built from 20 residues. CDR3 sequence: CASSPGLAGGVSSSYNEQFF. The CDR3 nucleotides are TGCGCCAGCAGCCCCGGACTAGCGGGGGGAGTCAGCAGCTCCTACAATGAGCAGTTCTTC.

V gene TRBV29-1 combines with J gene TRBJ1-1, with D possibly being TRBD1 (6 bases). There are 12 residues in the CDR3. Per the germline V gene, CDR1 is SQVTM and CDR2 is ANQGSEA. V was cut by 6 bases and J by 8 bases, with 16 bases left in between. The CDR3 coding sequence is TGCAGCGTGGGTTGGGGGGGCCTGGAAGCTTTCTTT. Translated: CSVGWGGLEAFF.

This chain joins TRBV6-5 and TRBJ2-7; 7 bases agree with TRBD1. Germline loops: CDR1 MNHEY, CDR2 SVGAGI. The CDR3 consists of 14 residues. The junction had 5 bases not matched to a gene; V was cut back by 5 bases and J by 1 base. The CDR3: CASSPDRASYEQYF. CDR3 coding DNA: TGTGCCAGCAGTCCCGACAGGGCATCCTACGAGCAGTACTTC.

This clone appeared a single time. The chain recombines TRBV19 with TRBJ1-1; no reliable D call. The CDR3 loop spans 14 amino acids. The germline V gene encodes CDR1 LNHDA and CDR2 SQIVND (reference sequence). Trimming stripped 4 bases from V and 4 bases from J, with 13 bases between. The CDR3 nucleotides read TGTGCCAGTAGTACCCGGGAGCGGTTCACTGAAGCTTTCTTT. This codes for CASSTRERFTEAFF.

In nucleotides, the CDR3 is TGTGCCAGCAGCTGGTCGCGAGCAGAGACCCAGTACTTC. It codes for CASSWSRAETQYF. The chain carries TRBV7-6 and TRBJ2-5; D not resolved. V lost 4 bases to trimming and J lost 4 bases, with 10 bases between them. Per the germline V gene, CDR1 is SGHVS and CDR2 is FNYEAQ. This CDR3 is built from 13 residues.

The chain has TRBV9 and TRBJ2-7; TRBD2 might be the D (6 bases). V was trimmed by 9 bases and J by 0 bases, leaving 19 bases between them. Germline lookup yields CDR1 SGDLS and CDR2 YYNGEE. CDR3 length: 15 amino acids. The DNA for the CDR3 is TGTGCCAAACCCCTACTAGCCAGCGTCTCCTACGAGCAGTACTTC. Amino acid sequence: CAKPLLASVSYEQYF. The entire variable domain, with the rest obtained from reference TRBV9 and TRBJ2-7, is as follows: DSGVTQTPKHLITATGQRVTLRCSPRSGDLSVYWYQQSLDQGLQFLIQYYNGEERAKGNILERFSAQQFPDLHSELNLSSLELGDSALYFCAKPLLASVSYEQYFGPGTRLTVT.

The rearrangement uses TRBV4-3 and TRBJ1-6; TRBD1 matches 7 bases. Germline V lookup: CDR1 LGHNA, CDR2 YSLEER. The trim removed 1 base at V and 8 bases at J, leaving 5 bases unmatched. CDR3 size: 15 residues. The CDR3 reads CASSQGGQQDSPLHF. The CDR3 DNA follows: TGCGCCAGCAGCCAAGGGGGACAGCAAGATTCACCCCTCCACTTT.

The chain is built from TRBV7-9 and TRBJ2-7; D might be TRBD2 (5 bases). Deletions cut 0 bases from V and 2 bases from J, with 11 bases between. This CDR3 region has 15 residues. The germline CDR1 and CDR2 sequences are SEHNR and FQNEAQ (reference sequence). The CDR3 DNA sequence: TGTGCCAGCAGCTTAGCCCAAGGCGGGCCCTACGAGCAGTACTTC. Amino acid sequence: CASSLAQGGPYEQYF.

The chain recombines TRBV5-1 with TRBJ2-5; possibly TRBD2 for D (7 bases). The CDR3 has 16 residues. CDR1 and CDR2 (germline): SGHRS, YFSETQ. The V end lost 6 bases, the J end lost 1 base, and 19 bases lay between the germline ends. CDR3 in DNA: TGCGCCAGCACCCTGATAGGGGGAGGGTTCCAAGAGACCCAGTACTTC. Its translation is CASTLIGGGFQETQYF.

The chain couples TRBV2 to TRBJ2-6; 7 nucleotides agree with TRBD2. This CDR3 has 16 amino acids. Germline lookup yields CDR1 SNHLY and CDR2 FYNNEI. The trim removed 6 bases at V and 0 bases at J, leaving 5 bases unmatched. The CDR3 loop is CASSRDYGSGANVLTF. In nucleotides, the CDR3 is TGTGCCAGCAGCAGGGACTACGGCTCTGGGGCCAACGTCCTGACTTTC.

The J gene is TRBJ2-2, the V gene TRBV5-1, with D possibly being TRBD1 (5 bases). Per the germline V gene, CDR1 is SGHRS and CDR2 is YFSETQ. V lost 0 bases to trimming and J lost 0 bases, with 9 bases between them. The CDR3 extends over 16 amino acids. CDR3 nucleotides: TGCGCCAGCAGCTTGGAAGGGGTACCGAACACCGGGGAGCTGTTTTTT. Protein product: CASSLEGVPNTGELFF.

The chain joins TRBV18 to TRBJ2-2; D is unclear. The CDR3 has 15 residues. Germline V CDR1 and CDR2: KGHSH, LQKENI. V lost 1 base to trimming and J lost 1 base, with 7 bases between them. The CDR3 sequence: CASSPRSGNTGELFF. CDR3 sequence (DNA): TGTGCCAGCTCACCACGATCGGGGAACACCGGGGAGCTGTTTTTT.

The genes are TRBV5-1 and TRBJ2-7; 9 nucleotides line up with TRBD1. The CDR3 is 17 amino acids. Germline trimming cut 1 base from V and 2 bases from J; bases unmatched to any gene: 10. CDR1 and CDR2 (germline): SGHRS, YFSETQ. The CDR3 region is CASSLIPGTGTTYEQYF. The CDR3 region has the DNA TGCGCCAGCAGCTTGATCCCCGGGACAGGGACCACCTACGAGCAGTACTTC.

This sequence joins TRBV6-5 and TRBJ2-4; D tentatively fits TRBD1 or TRBD2 (5 bases each). The V and J ends lost 0 bases and 7 bases respectively, with 7 bases between them. CDR3 length: 13 amino acids. The germline gives CDR1 MNHEY, CDR2 SVGAGI. The chain's CDR3 is CASSYSWGNIQYF. The CDR3 DNA reads TGTGCCAGCAGTTACTCGTGGGGGAACATTCAGTACTTC.

The chain couples TRBV5-1 to TRBJ1-2; tentatively, D is TRBD1 (5 bases). There are 13 residues in the CDR3. Germline CDR1 SGHRS, CDR2 YFSETQ. The ends were cut back, 0 bases at V and 6 bases at J, with 9 bases in the middle. CDR3 sequence reads: CASSLGPGNGYTF. The CDR3 DNA reads as TGCGCCAGCAGCTTGGGACCAGGGAATGGCTACACCTTC.

V gene TRBV2 combines with J gene TRBJ2-2, with D uncertain. V dropped 4 bases and J dropped 0 bases, with 9 bases sitting between them. This CDR3 is 15 amino acids long. The germline V gene encodes CDR1 SNHLY and CDR2 FYNNEI. In DNA form, the CDR3 reads TGTGCCAGCAGTGCCTGGACGGCGAACACCGGGGAGCTGTTTTTT. It codes for CASSAWTANTGELFF. Filled out from reference TRBV2 and TRBJ2-2, the complete variable domain reads EPEVTQTPSHQVTQMGQEVILRCVPISNHLYFYWYRQILGQKVEFLVSFYNNEISEKSEIFDDQFSVERPDGSNFTLKIRSTKLEDSAMYFCASSAWTANTGELFFGEGSRLTVL.

The rearrangement uses TRBV7-2 and TRBJ1-5; TRBD1 matches 8 bases. The CDR3 runs to 16 residues. Germline V lookup: CDR1 SGHTA, CDR2 FQGNSA. With V trimmed by 2 bases and J by 3 bases, 6 bases remained unmatched. CDR3 bases: TGTGCCAGCAGCTTAACCGGGACAGGAGTCAATCAGCCCCAGCATTTT. Its protein is CASSLTGTGVNQPQHF.

The genes are TRBV6-4 and TRBJ2-7; D perhaps matches TRBD1 (6 bases). Germline assignment: CDR1 MRHNA and CDR2 SNTAGT. The CDR3 is 14 residues long. V was cut by 9 bases and J by 1 base, with 16 bases left in between. The CDR3, as DNA: TGTGCCAGTCCGGTTGGGGACACTTCCTACGAGCAGTACTTC. It is translated as CASPVGDTSYEQYF.

About this clone itself: This CDR3 is also generated by other DNA sequences in the sample. J is TRBJ2-1 and V is TRBV30; D may match TRBD1 or TRBD2 (5 bases each). The germline V gene has CDR1 GTSNPN and CDR2 SVGIG (reference sequence). Trimming shortened V by 0 bases and J by 10 bases, and 10 bases separated the two germline ends. This CDR3 has 12 amino acids. The CDR3 is CAWSVRGDEQFF. Here the CDR3 DNA reads TGTGCCTGGAGTGTACGAGGGGACGAGCAGTTCTTC. Together with reference TRBV30 and TRBJ2-1, the CDR3 gives the full variable domain: SQTIHQWPATLVQPVGSPLSLECTVEGTSNPNLYWYRQAAGRGLQLLFYSVGIGQISSEVPQNLSASRPQDRQFILSSKKLLLSDSGFYLCAWSVRGDEQFFGPGTRLTVL.

This clone was counted only a few times. The genes are TRBV7-2 and TRBJ2-7, with D perhaps TRBD2 (5 bases). V lost 5 bases and J 0 bases, leaving 8 bases between the germline ends. This CDR3 region has 13 residues. Germline-derived CDR1 and CDR2 are SGHTA and FQGNSA. This CDR3 reads CASSPRGSYEQYF. In DNA form, the CDR3 reads TGTGCCAGCAGCCCCCGGGGCTCCTACGAGCAGTACTTC.

For this clone: Other DNA sequences in this specimen translate into the identical CDR3. The chain uses TRBV4-3 and TRBJ2-2; D not certain. Germline V gene data show CDR1 as LGHNA and CDR2 as YSLEER. CDR3 length equals 14 residues. V lost 3 bases, J lost 1 base, and 6 bases lay in between. The chain's CDR3 is CASSQEQNTGELFF. CDR3 DNA: TGCGCCAGCAGCCAGGAACAGAACACCGGGGAGCTGTTTTTT.

V and J are TRBV4-1 and TRBJ2-7; 9 bases match TRBD2. CDR3 length: 18 residues. Trimming at V came to 0 bases and at J to 0 bases, leaving 9 bases not matched to a gene. Germline V lookup: CDR1 MGHRA, CDR2 YSYEKL. The CDR3 bases are TGCGCCAGCAGCCAAGAAGGTAGCGGGGGCCTCCTCTCCTACGAGCAGTACTTC. This translates into CASSQEGSGGLLSYEQYF.

The chain is built from TRBV7-9 and TRBJ2-2, with D perhaps matching TRBD1 (6 bases). CDR1 is SEHNR, CDR2 FQNEAQ, per germline (reference sequence). V lost 2 bases and J 6 bases, leaving 13 bases between the germline ends. This CDR3 has 15 residues. CDR3 region: CASSLLTGFAGELFF. The CDR3, as DNA: TGTGCCAGCAGCTTACTAACAGGGTTCGCCGGGGAGCTGTTTTTT.

About this clone: Other DNA sequences in this specimen translate into the identical CDR3. The chain combines TRBV5-4 with TRBJ2-5; D is perhaps TRBD1 (6 bases). Germline V gene sequence: CDR1 SGHNT, CDR2 YYREEE (reference sequence). This CDR3 has 13 residues. The germline V and J ends were trimmed by 2 bases and 5 bases, with 10 bases remaining between them. The CDR3 reads CASSLGQQETQYF. The CDR3 DNA sequence: TGTGCCAGCAGCTTAGGACAGCAGGAGACCCAGTACTTC.